This T cell receptor (beta chain) originates from a study of blood T cell repertoires in COVID-19. On the study more broadly: The United States, Italy and Spain supplied acute and convalescent COVID-19 samples.

Here immunoSEQ multiplex PCR was the method, and the copy in TCRdb shows in-frame clones only, minus some. The repertoire consists of approximately 260,000 clones, with roughly 80% occurring once and the leading ten covering roughly 9.6%. The length of the CDR3 is 14 residues. Looked up from germline, CDR1 is SGDLS and CDR2 is YYNGEE. Trimming took off 4 bases at V and 2 bases at J, with 12 bases between the two ends. The sequencing sample was made of peripheral blood. The chain joins TRBV9 to TRBJ1-2; D is ambiguous. This TCR was recovered from an elderly woman with acute or convalescent COVID-19. CDR3 DNA: TGTGCCAGCAGCCCCCGTAGGGAGAACTATGGCTACACCTTC. As protein: CASSPRRENYGYTF.